Below, 24 T cell receptor beta chains from the same sample are listed, as sequenced in a study of shared clonotypes between healthy human individuals. Clones were sequenced by immunoSEQ multiplex PCR, and TCRdb holds only the in-frame ones, with some missing. This table holds some 2.3 million clones, more than 85% found once. What was sequenced was naive CD4+ T cells from PBMCs. Subset defined: CD45RA+ positively selected. These receptors came from a man aged 18-30 years in good health. Some clones in this sample may be carry-over from other donors' samples.

The rearrangement joins TRBV15 to TRBJ2-2; D is possibly TRBD2 (6 bases). Per germline, CDR1 LNHNV and CDR2 YYDKDF (reference sequence). Trimming left V 5 bases short and J 2 bases short, with 24 bases between. This CDR3 comprises 19 residues. CDR3: CATSLSPGLTPYNTGELFF. CDR3 sequence (DNA): TGTGCCACCAGCTTGTCCCCGGGACTTACCCCGTATAACACCGGGGAGCTGTTTTTT. Supplemented by reference TRBV15 and TRBJ2-2, the full variable domain reads DAMVIQNPRYQVTQFGKPVTLSCSQTLNHNVMYWYQQKSSQAPKLLFHYYDKDFNNEADTPDNFQSRRPNTSFCFLDIRSPGLGDTAMYLCATSLSPGLTPYNTGELFFGEGSRLTVL.

J is TRBJ1-2 and V is TRBV6-5; TRBD1 aligns across 9 bases. The CDR3 is made up of 13 amino acids. The trim removed 10 bases at V and 7 bases at J, leaving 10 bases unmatched. Germline CDR1 and CDR2: MNHEY and SVGAGI. As DNA, the CDR3 is TGTGCCACCCGAAAGACAGGGGGAATTGGCTACACCTTC. As protein: CATRKTGGIGYTF.

DNA for the CDR3: TGTGCCAGCAGCCAAGTGCTAGCGGGAGGGCCACGGGAGCTGTTTTTT. Translated: CASSQVLAGGPRELFF. The chain has TRBV4-2 and TRBJ2-2; 12 bases match TRBD2. The J segment lost 9 bases and the V segment lost 1 base, leaving 6 bases of the junction unmatched. The CDR3 extends over 16 amino acids. Germline CDR1 reads LGHNA; CDR2 reads YNFKEQ.

Comment on this clone: This CDR3 is also generated by other DNA sequences in the sample. The V gene is TRBV28, the J gene TRBJ2-7; D perhaps matches TRBD1 (6 bases). The CDR3 is made up of 13 amino acids. Looked up from germline, CDR1 is MDHEN and CDR2 is SYDVKM. V was trimmed by 6 bases and J by 3 bases, leaving 12 bases between them. CDR3 bases: TGTGCCAGCAGCTCGGGACACCTCTACGAGCAGTACTTC. It translates to CASSSGHLYEQYF.

The chain links TRBV5-8 to TRBJ2-1; 12 bases map to TRBD2. This CDR3 comprises 14 residues. J lost 15 bases, V lost 4 bases, and 11 bases had no gene match. Germline V gene lookup returns CDR1 SGHTS and CDR2 YDEGEE. The DNA for the CDR3 is TGTGCCAGCAGCCCCCGACTAGCGGGAGATCGGCGGTTCTTC. Its protein is CASSPRLAGDRRFF. Complete variable domain (other parts from reference TRBV5-8 and TRBJ2-1): EAGVTQSPTHLIKTRGQQATLRCSPISGHTSVYWYQQALGLGLQFLLWYDEGEERNRGNFPPRFSGRQFPNYSSELNVNALELEDSALYLCASSPRLAGDRRFFGPGTRLTVL.

The genes are TRBV6-1 and TRBJ2-7; 9 bases line up with TRBD1. Germline values: CDR1 MNHNS, CDR2 SASEGT. Trimming took 6 bases from V and 6 from J; bases not matched to a gene: 6. This CDR3 is built from 13 residues. The CDR3: CASRGQGPSEQYF. Written as DNA, the CDR3 is TGTGCCAGCAGGGGACAGGGACCGTCCGAGCAGTACTTC.

The gene calls are TRBV30 and TRBJ1-3; D is unresolved. V lost 0 bases and J 4 bases, leaving 13 bases between the germline ends. Looked up from germline, CDR1 is GTSNPN and CDR2 is SVGIG (reference sequence). The CDR3 has 15 residues. CDR3 sequence (DNA): TGTGCCTGGAGTGTAGGGCAGGCCTACGGAAACACCATATATTTT. The encoded protein is CAWSVGQAYGNTIYF.

The chain links TRBV6-5 to TRBJ2-5, with D perhaps assigned TRBD1 or TRBD2 (5 bases each). The CDR3 is made up of 15 amino acids. V lost 2 bases and J lost 1, with 11 bases in between. Germline V gene lookup returns CDR1 MNHEY and CDR2 SVGAGI. Here the CDR3 reads CASSYKGTAQETQYF. CDR3 DNA sequence: TGTGCCAGCAGTTACAAGGGGACGGCCCAAGAGACCCAGTACTTC.

V usage is TRBV5-1 and J usage is TRBJ1-1; D gene unclear. Germline loops: CDR1 SGHRS, CDR2 YFSETQ. V was clipped by 4 bases and J by 4 bases, with 14 bases between them. CDR3 length: 14 amino acids. CDR3 nucleotides: TGCGCCAGCAGCCCGACCCTGGGGTTCACTGAAGCTTTCTTT. This sequence encodes CASSPTLGFTEAFF.

Of note for this clone: Within the sample, other DNA sequences also encode this same CDR3. The chain joins TRBV28 to TRBJ1-2; maybe TRBD1 (5 bases). This CDR3 spans 14 amino acids. From germline, CDR1 is MDHEN and CDR2 SYDVKM. V was pared by 5 bases and J by 4 bases, with 14 bases between. CDR3 region: CASSPPGTGYGYTF. Here the CDR3 DNA reads TGTGCCAGCAGTCCACCCGGGACGGGCTATGGCTACACCTTC.

The V gene is TRBV2, the J gene TRBJ2-7, with no clear D. The V and J ends lost 3 bases and 3 bases respectively, with 15 bases between them. This CDR3 has 15 residues. Germline CDR1 SNHLY, CDR2 FYNNEI. CDR3 in amino acids: CASSDQIPELYEQYF. CDR3 DNA: TGTGCCAGCAGTGATCAGATTCCGGAGCTCTACGAGCAGTACTTC.

This clone was detected only a few times. The rearrangement joins TRBV7-9 to TRBJ1-2; D remains unclear. V lost 4 bases and J lost 0, with 18 bases in between. Germline CDR1 is SEHNR and CDR2 is FQNEAQ (reference sequence). CDR3 length equals 17 residues. CDR3 loop: CASSSSRRAAPNYGYTF. In DNA form, the CDR3 reads TGTGCCAGCAGCTCAAGCCGGCGGGCAGCCCCTAACTATGGCTACACCTTC.

With regard to this clone: A read error may account for a junction end that differs from germline. The gene calls are TRBV6-5 and TRBJ1-2; D remains unclear. The CDR3 is 12 amino acids. Germline V gene lookup returns CDR1 MNHEY and CDR2 SVGAGI. The CDR3 nucleotides are TGTGCCATCAGTGACCCGACGGCTGGCTACACCTTC. It encodes CAISDPTAGYTF.

In the case of this clone: Other DNA sequences within the sample encode an identical CDR3. The chain couples TRBV7-3 to TRBJ2-3; the D gene is possibly TRBD1 (5 bases). CDR1 SGHTA and CDR2 FQGTGA come from the germline V gene. V lost 3 bases and J lost 6, with 13 bases in between. The CDR3 spans 14 residues. The CDR3, as DNA: TGTGCCAGCAGCTTGGGATTAGCAGGGGATACGCAGTATTTT. It is translated as CASSLGLAGDTQYF.

The chain recombines TRBV5-1 with TRBJ2-7, with TRBD2 matching over 9 bases. The ends lost 4 bases at V and 0 bases at J; junction bases unmatched: 2. This CDR3 spans 14 amino acids. Germline V CDR1 and CDR2: SGHRS, YFSETQ. As DNA, the CDR3 is TGCGCCAGCAGCGTTAGCGGGAGCTCCTACGAGCAGTACTTC. It is translated as CASSVSGSSYEQYF. Filled out from reference TRBV5-1 and TRBJ2-7, the complete variable domain reads KAGVTQTPRYLIKTRGQQVTLSCSPISGHRSVSWYQQTPGQGLQFLFEYFSETQRNKGNFPGRFSGRQFSNSRSEMNVSTLELGDSALYLCASSVSGSSYEQYFGPGTRLTVT.

The chain combines TRBV5-1 with TRBJ2-5; TRBD1 is a possible D gene (6 bases). Germline-derived CDR1 and CDR2 are SGHRS and YFSETQ. The CDR3 spans 15 residues. V lost 2 bases to trimming and J lost 9 bases, with 20 bases between them. The CDR3 nucleotides are TGCGCCAGCAGCTTATGGGATGGGGGCAGTGGGGCCCAGTACTTC. Protein: CASSLWDGGSGAQYF.

The gene calls are TRBV6-4 and TRBJ2-1; TRBD2 agrees at 13 bases. Germline CDR1 reads MRHNA; CDR2 reads SNTAGT. The CDR3 length is 15 residues. After removal of 6 bases from V and 6 bases from J, the junction contained 5 bases not matched to a gene. This CDR3 reads CASSQGLAGSNEQFF. The CDR3 region has the DNA TGTGCCAGCAGCCAGGGACTAGCGGGAAGCAATGAGCAGTTCTTC.

The rearrangement uses TRBV6-1 and TRBJ2-3; 12 bases are a match to TRBD2. Germline V gives CDR1 MNHNS, CDR2 SASEGT. V was clipped by 5 bases and J by 3 bases; unmatched bases: 3. The CDR3 consists of 15 residues. CDR3 DNA: TGTGCCAGCAGTTGGACTAGCGGGAAGACAGATACGCAGTATTTT. Residues: CASSWTSGKTDTQYF.

The DNA for the CDR3 is TGTGCCAGCAGCTACCCCCTCCGGTATGAGCAGTTCTTC. It is translated as CASSYPLRYEQFF. This sequence joins TRBV7-2 and TRBJ2-1; no firm D call. In germline, CDR1 is SGHTA, CDR2 FQGNSA. The V gene lost 4 bases and the J gene lost 8 bases, with 12 bases spanning the gap. There are 13 residues in the CDR3.

A note on this clone: This same CDR3 is encoded by further DNA sequences in the sample. This sequence joins TRBV9 and TRBJ2-1; the match to TRBD2 covers 13 bases. Germline CDR1 reads SGDLS; CDR2 reads YYNGEE. The length of the CDR3 is 15 residues. The trim removed 0 bases at V and 8 bases at J, leaving 2 bases unmatched. CDR3 loop: CASSVGTSGSDEQFF. CDR3 nucleotide sequence: TGTGCCAGCAGCGTAGGGACTAGCGGGAGTGATGAGCAGTTCTTC.

This chain links TRBV15 with TRBJ2-7, with D possibly being TRBD1 (6 bases). CDR1 LNHNV and CDR2 YYDKDF come from the germline V gene (reference sequence). V was clipped by 5 bases and J by 13 bases, with 21 bases between them. The CDR3 runs 13 residues. CDR3 sequence (DNA): TGTGCCACCAGCGCATCTCCGGACGGACAGAACTACTTC. It codes for CATSASPDGQNYF.

The V call is TRBV7-9, the J call TRBJ1-2, with D hard to call. Per germline, CDR1 SEHNR and CDR2 FQNEAQ (reference sequence). The CDR3 has 16 residues. With 4 bases removed from V and 2 bases from J, the gap between germline ends came to 17 bases. The CDR3 DNA sequence: TGTGCCAGCAGCTCCTGGGGAGCAGAGGGAAACTATGGCTACACCTTC. Protein product: CASSSWGAEGNYGYTF.

This clone appeared a single time. The chain couples TRBV4-1 to TRBJ2-1, with TRBD2 as a possible D gene (6 bases). CDR1 and CDR2 (germline): MGHRA, YSYEKL. Trimming cost V 4 bases and J 0 bases, with 22 bases left between them. The CDR3 sequence is 19 residues long. CDR3 bases: TGCGCCAGCAGCCTAAAGGACCCCGGGGACTGGGCCTCCTACAATGAGCAGTTCTTC. This sequence encodes CASSLKDPGDWASYNEQFF.

The V and J genes are TRBV5-4 and TRBJ2-2; possible D gene TRBD2, 5 bases. The V gene lost 5 bases and the J gene lost 4 bases, with 15 bases spanning the gap. The CDR3 sequence is 15 residues long. Germline assignment: CDR1 SGHNT and CDR2 YYREEE (reference sequence). The CDR3 nucleotides read TGTGCCAGCAGTTCAAGCGGCCGTGGCACCGGGGAGCTGTTTTTT. This gives the protein CASSSSGRGTGELFF.